The clone carrying this T cell receptor (beta chain) appeared a few times. Its cognate antigen is unknown. These data originate in a study of graft-versus-host responses after intestinal transplantation. Turning to the study itself: All recipients got anti-thymocyte globulin induction, then tacrolimus and steroids for around three years.

Germline loops: CDR1 SGHDT, CDR2 YYEEEE. V lost 3 bases and J lost 2; bases outside the gene matches: 6. The CDR3 has 15 residues. The protocol was immunoSEQ multiplex PCR, while the TCRdb copy is restricted to in-frame clones and leaves out a portion. Of about 98,000 clones in the sample, roughly 80% were seen once. Here the sequenced sample was unstimulated CD8+ T cells sorted from spleen or lymph node cells, taken before intestinal transplant. This chain joins TRBV5-6 and TRBJ2-5, with 8 bases fitting TRBD2. The source is a human donor who received an intestinal transplant. CDR3 DNA: TGTGCCAGCAGCTCACTCCCGGGGGGGCAAGAGACCCAGTACTTC. Protein product: CASSSLPGGQETQYF. Supplemented by reference TRBV5-6 and TRBJ2-5, the full variable domain reads DAGVTQSPTHLIKTRGQQVTLRCSPKSGHDTVSWYQQALGQGPQFIFQYYEEEERQRGNFPDRFSGHQFPNYSSELNVNALLLGDSALYLCASSSLPGGQETQYFGPGTRLLVL.